This entry lists 10 T cell receptor beta chains sequenced from one sample in a study of regulatory and conventional T cells in breast cancer. TCRdb recomputed calls from the PCR reads with MiXCR, one row per CDR3 protein. Among more than 15,000 distinct CDR3 sequences listed, more than 30% were seen once. Sequencing input: conventional T cells from blood. These receptor sequences come from a female donor in good health.

This clonotype was counted many times. V and J are TRBV5-4 and TRBJ2-7; D is possibly TRBD2 (5 bases). V was pared by 0 bases and J by 4 bases, with 8 bases between. The germline V gene encodes CDR1 SGHNT and CDR2 YYREEE (reference sequence). This CDR3 region has 13 residues. In nucleotides, the CDR3 is TGTGCCAGCAGCTTGGAATCGGGGTACGAGCAGTACTTC. This translates into CASSLESGYEQYF.

This clonotype was observed a few times. The rearrangement links TRBV20-1 to TRBJ2-1, with D possibly being TRBD1 (7 bases). The CDR3 spans 16 residues. Germline-derived CDR1 and CDR2 are DFQATT and SNEGSKA (reference sequence). The ends were cut back, 6 bases at V and 7 bases at J, with 25 bases in the middle. This chain's CDR3 is CSAPVFGQGGRNEQFF. CDR3 in DNA: TGCAGTGCCCCAGTTTTCGGGCAGGGGGGTAGAAATGAGCAGTTCTTC.

This clonotype showed up just a few times. The chain couples TRBV12-3 or TRBV12-4 to TRBJ1-5; 8 nucleotides match TRBD1. J lost 1 base, V lost 3 bases, and 2 bases had no gene match. The CDR3 contains 15 residues. CDR3 sequence: CASSLGQASNQPQHF. CDR3 DNA: TGTGCCAGCAGTTTGGGACAGGCAAGCAATCAGCCCCAGCATTTT.

This CDR3 reads CASQGVSEQYF. The CDR3 coding sequence is TGTGCCAGCCAGGGGGTGAGCGAGCAGTACTTC. The V call is TRBV11-2, the J call TRBJ2-7; 7 bases match TRBD1. With 8 bases clipped from V and 6 bases from J, the junction kept 4 bases outside the gene matches. Germline CDR1 is SGHAT and CDR2 is FQNNGV. CDR3 length: 11 amino acids.

This CDR3 reads CASSLDPAGGDGYTF. The CDR3 bases are TGTGCCAGCAGCTTAGACCCCGCAGGGGGGGATGGCTACACCTTC. The chain carries TRBV7-9 and TRBJ1-2; the match to TRBD1 covers 7 bases. The CDR3 runs 15 residues. Germline V CDR1 and CDR2: SEHNR, FQNEAQ (reference sequence). J was trimmed by 6 bases and V by 1 base; bases with no gene match: 8.

In its sample, this clonotype was seen a few times. The chain links TRBV5-1 to TRBJ2-3, with unresolved D. The CDR3 length is 15 residues. V gave up 2 bases and J gave up 3 bases, with 13 bases separating them. Germline CDR1 reads SGHRS; CDR2 reads YFSETQ. The CDR3 bases are TGCGCCAGCAGCTTTCAGGCGATCGCAACAGATACGCAGTATTTT. Translating gives CASSFQAIATDTQYF.

The rearrangement links TRBV6-1 to TRBJ1-6; D not certain. The V gene's germline CDR1 is MNHNS and CDR2 SASEGT. The germline V and J ends were trimmed by 7 bases and 7 bases, with 14 bases remaining between them. The CDR3 contains 14 residues. The CDR3: CASNLSGRNSPLHF. The CDR3 DNA reads as TGTGCCAGCAATCTTTCTGGACGAAATTCACCCCTCCACTTT.

V gene TRBV24-1 combines with J gene TRBJ2-3; D gene unclear. Germline V gene lookup returns CDR1 KGHDR and CDR2 SFDVKD. The ends were cut back, 7 bases at V and 6 bases at J, with 10 bases in the middle. The CDR3 has 12 residues. The CDR3 DNA is TGTGCCACCAGCAGGTTGGGGGATACGCAGTATTTT. Amino acid sequence: CATSRLGDTQYF.

A single count supports this clonotype. Germline is not matched at one junction end, which may reflect a read error. The chain has TRBV7-2 and TRBJ2-1; TRBD2 might be the D (6 bases). The germline V gene encodes CDR1 SGHTA and CDR2 FQGNSA. The CDR3 length is 14 residues. The CDR3 here is CASSLSGVYNEQFF. CDR3 sequence (DNA): TGTGCTAGCAGCCTTAGCGGCGTATACAATGAGCAGTTCTTC. Based on the CDR3 plus reference TRBV7-2 and TRBJ2-1, the full variable domain is GAGVSQSPSNKVTEKGKDVELRCDPISGHTALYWYRQSLGQGLEFLIYFQGNSAPDKSGLPSDRFSAERTGGSVSTLTIQRTQQEDSAVYLCASSLSGVYNEQFFGPGTRLTVL.

This clonotype was seen repeatedly, ten times or more. This rearrangement joins TRBV7-9 to TRBJ2-1; the match to TRBD1 covers 9 bases. Germline values: CDR1 SEHNR, CDR2 FQNEAQ (reference sequence). The trim removed 2 bases at V and 5 bases at J, leaving 4 bases unmatched. The CDR3 has 15 residues. This CDR3 is CASSLRDRADNEQFF. The CDR3 region has the DNA TGTGCCAGCAGCTTACGGGACAGGGCGGACAATGAGCAGTTCTTC.